This T cell receptor beta chain stems from a study of T cells of healthy individuals. The CDR3 has 14 residues. Between the trimmed V and J ends, which lost 3 bases and 5 bases, there was a span of 11 bases. Germline V lookup: CDR1 LGHDT, CDR2 YNNKEL (reference sequence). TCRdb re-derived calls from the 5' RACE reads in MiXCR, one entry per CDR3 protein. Found here are 60,000 to 70,000 distinct CDR3 sequences, around 15% of them singletons; the top ten hold approximately 4.8%. In its sample, this clonotype was seen many times. The rearrangement links TRBV3-1 to TRBJ2-1; D is possibly TRBD2 (6 bases). The sequence was collected from a human donor in good health. This CDR3 reads CASSQTGTDNEQFF. CDR3 in DNA: TGTGCCAGCAGCCAGACCGGGACTGACAATGAGCAGTTCTTC.